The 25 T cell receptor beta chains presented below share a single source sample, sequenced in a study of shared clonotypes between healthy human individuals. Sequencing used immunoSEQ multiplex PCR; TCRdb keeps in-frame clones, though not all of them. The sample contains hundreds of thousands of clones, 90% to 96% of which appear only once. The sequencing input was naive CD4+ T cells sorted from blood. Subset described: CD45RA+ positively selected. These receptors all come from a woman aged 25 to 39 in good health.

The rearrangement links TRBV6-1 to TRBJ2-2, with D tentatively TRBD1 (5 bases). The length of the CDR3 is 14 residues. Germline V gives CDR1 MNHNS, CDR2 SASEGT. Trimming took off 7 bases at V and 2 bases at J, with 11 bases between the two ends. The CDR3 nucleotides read TGTGCCAGCACTCAGGGCGCCAACACCGGGGAGCTGTTTTTT. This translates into CASTQGANTGELFF.

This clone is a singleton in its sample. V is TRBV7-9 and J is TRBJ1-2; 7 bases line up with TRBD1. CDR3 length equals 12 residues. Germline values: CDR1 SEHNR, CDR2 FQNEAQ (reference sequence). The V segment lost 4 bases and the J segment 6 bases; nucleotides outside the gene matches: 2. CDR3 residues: CASSSDRDGYTF. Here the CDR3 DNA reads TGTGCCAGCAGCTCCGACAGGGATGGCTACACCTTC. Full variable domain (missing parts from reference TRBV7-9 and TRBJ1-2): DTGVSQNPRHKITKRGQNVTFRCDPISEHNRLYWYRQTLGQGPEFLTYFQNEAQLEKSRLLSDRFSAERPKGSFSTLEIQRTEQGDSAMYLCASSSDRDGYTFGSGTRLTVV.

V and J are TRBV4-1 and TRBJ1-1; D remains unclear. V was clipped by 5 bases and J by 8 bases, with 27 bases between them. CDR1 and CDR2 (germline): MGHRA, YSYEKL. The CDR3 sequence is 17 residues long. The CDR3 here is CASSISKYETASLEAFF. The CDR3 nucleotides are TGCGCCAGCAGCATAAGTAAGTATGAGACGGCCTCCTTAGAAGCTTTCTTT.

This CDR3 reads CASSLLASGSHEQYF. The CDR3 DNA follows: TGCGCCAGCAGCTTGTTGGCTAGCGGGAGCCACGAGCAGTACTTC. The J gene is TRBJ2-7, the V gene TRBV5-1; 10 nucleotides agree with TRBD2. With V trimmed by 1 base and J by 5 bases, 6 bases remained unmatched. The CDR3 covers 15 residues. Germline CDR1 reads SGHRS; CDR2 reads YFSETQ.

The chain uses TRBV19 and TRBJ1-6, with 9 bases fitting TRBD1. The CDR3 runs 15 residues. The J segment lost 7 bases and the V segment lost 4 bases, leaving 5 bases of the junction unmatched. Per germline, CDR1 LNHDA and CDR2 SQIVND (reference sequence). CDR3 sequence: CASSTGQGSNSPLHF. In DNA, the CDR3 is TGTGCCAGTAGTACAGGACAGGGGTCGAATTCACCCCTCCACTTT.

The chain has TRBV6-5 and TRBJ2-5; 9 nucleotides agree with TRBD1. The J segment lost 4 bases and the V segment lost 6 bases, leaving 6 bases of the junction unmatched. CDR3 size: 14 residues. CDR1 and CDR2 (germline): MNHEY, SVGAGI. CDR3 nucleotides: TGTGCCAGCAGCCCTAACAGGGGGCGAGAGACCCAGTACTTC. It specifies CASSPNRGRETQYF.

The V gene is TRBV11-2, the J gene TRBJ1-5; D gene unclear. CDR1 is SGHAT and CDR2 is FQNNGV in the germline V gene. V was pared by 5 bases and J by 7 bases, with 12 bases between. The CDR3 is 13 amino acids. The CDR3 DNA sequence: TGTGCCAGCAGCGTAGGACTAGGCCAGCCCCAGCATTTT. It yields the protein CASSVGLGQPQHF. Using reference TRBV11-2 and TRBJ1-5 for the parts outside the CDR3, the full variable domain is EAGVAQSPRYKIIEKRQSVAFWCNPISGHATLYWYQQILGQGPKLLIQFQNNGVVDDSQLPKDRFSAERLKGVDSTLKIQPAKLEDSAVYLCASSVGLGQPQHFGDGTRLSIL.

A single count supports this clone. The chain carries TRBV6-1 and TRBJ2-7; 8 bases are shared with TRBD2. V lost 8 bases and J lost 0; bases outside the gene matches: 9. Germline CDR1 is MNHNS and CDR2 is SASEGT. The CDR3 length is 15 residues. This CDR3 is CASAQASGSSYEQYF. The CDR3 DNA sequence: TGTGCCAGCGCACAGGCCAGCGGGAGCTCCTACGAGCAGTACTTC.

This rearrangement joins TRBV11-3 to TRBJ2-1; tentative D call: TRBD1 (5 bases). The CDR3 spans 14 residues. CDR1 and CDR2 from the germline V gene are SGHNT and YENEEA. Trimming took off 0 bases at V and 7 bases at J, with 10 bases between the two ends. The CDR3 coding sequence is TGTGCCAGCAGCTTAGAAGCTCCAGGGAATGAGCAGTTCTTC. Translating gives CASSLEAPGNEQFF.

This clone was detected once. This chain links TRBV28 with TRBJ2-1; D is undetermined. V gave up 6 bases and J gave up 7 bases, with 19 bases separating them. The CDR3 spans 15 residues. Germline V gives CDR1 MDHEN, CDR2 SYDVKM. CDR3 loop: CASRRGTRSPNEQFF. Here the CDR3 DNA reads TGTGCCAGCAGACGCGGTACCCGTTCACCGAATGAGCAGTTCTTC.

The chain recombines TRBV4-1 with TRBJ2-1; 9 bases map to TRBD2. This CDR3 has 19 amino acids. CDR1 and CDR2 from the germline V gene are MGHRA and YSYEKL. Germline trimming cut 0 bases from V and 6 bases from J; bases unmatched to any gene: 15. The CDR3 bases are TGCGCCAGCAGCCAAGACCGGGGTCTAATAGCGGGAGCTTCCAATGAGCAGTTCTTC. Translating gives CASSQDRGLIAGASNEQFF.

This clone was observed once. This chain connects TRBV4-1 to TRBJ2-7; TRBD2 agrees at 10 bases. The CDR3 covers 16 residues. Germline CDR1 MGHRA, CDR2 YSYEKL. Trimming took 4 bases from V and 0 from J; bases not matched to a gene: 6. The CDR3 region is CASSPLGTSDSYEQYF. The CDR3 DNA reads TGCGCCAGCAGCCCTCTCGGGACTAGCGACTCCTACGAGCAGTACTTC.

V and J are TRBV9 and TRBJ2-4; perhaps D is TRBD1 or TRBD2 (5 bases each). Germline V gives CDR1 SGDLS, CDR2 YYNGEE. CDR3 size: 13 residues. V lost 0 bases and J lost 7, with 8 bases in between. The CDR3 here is CASSVEGDNIQYF. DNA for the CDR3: TGTGCCAGCAGCGTAGAAGGGGACAACATTCAGTACTTC.

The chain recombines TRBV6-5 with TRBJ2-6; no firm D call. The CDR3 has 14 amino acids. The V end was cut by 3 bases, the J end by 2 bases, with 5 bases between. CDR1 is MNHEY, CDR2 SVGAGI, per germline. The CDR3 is CASSYEAGANVLTF. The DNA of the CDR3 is TGTGCCAGCAGTTATGAAGCTGGGGCCAACGTCCTGACTTTC.

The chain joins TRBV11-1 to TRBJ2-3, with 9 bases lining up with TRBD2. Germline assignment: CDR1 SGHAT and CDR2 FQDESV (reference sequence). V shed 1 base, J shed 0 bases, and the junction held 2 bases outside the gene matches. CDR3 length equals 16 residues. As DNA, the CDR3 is TGTGCCAGCAGCTTAGGGCTAGCGGGGAGCACAGATACGCAGTATTTT. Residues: CASSLGLAGSTDTQYF.

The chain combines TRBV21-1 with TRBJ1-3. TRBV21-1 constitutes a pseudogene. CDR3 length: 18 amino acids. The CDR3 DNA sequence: TGTGCCAGCAGCAAAAGCCCGGTCGACCTTCACTCTGGAAACACCATATATTTT. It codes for CASSKSPVDLHSGNTIYF.

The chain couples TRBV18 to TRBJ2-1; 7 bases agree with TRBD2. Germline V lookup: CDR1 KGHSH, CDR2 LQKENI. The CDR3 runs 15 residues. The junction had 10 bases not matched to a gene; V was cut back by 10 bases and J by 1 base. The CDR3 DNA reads TGTGCCACCCTAGCGGACGCGAAATCCTACAATGAGCAGTTCTTC. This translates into CATLADAKSYNEQFF.

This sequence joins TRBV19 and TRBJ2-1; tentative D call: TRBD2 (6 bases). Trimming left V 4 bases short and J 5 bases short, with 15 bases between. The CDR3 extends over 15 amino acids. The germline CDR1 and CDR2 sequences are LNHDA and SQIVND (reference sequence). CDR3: CASSKDQRVNNEQFF. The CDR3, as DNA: TGTGCCAGTAGTAAGGACCAGCGGGTCAACAATGAGCAGTTCTTC.

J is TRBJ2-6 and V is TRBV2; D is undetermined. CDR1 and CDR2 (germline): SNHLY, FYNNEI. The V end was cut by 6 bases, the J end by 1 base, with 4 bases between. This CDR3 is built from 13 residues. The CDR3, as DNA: TGTGCCAGCAGGCGGTCTGGGGCCAACGTCCTGACTTTC. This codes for CASRRSGANVLTF. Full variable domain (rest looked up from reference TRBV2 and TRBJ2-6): EPEVTQTPSHQVTQMGQEVILRCVPISNHLYFYWYRQILGQKVEFLVSFYNNEISEKSEIFDDQFSVERPDGSNFTLKIRSTKLEDSAMYFCASRRSGANVLTFGAGSRLTVL.

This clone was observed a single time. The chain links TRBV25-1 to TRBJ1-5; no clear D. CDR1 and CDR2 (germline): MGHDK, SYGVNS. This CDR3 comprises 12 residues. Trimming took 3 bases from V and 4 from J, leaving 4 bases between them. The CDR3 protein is CASSDSNQPQHF. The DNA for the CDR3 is TGTGCCAGCAGTGACTCTAATCAGCCCCAGCATTTT.

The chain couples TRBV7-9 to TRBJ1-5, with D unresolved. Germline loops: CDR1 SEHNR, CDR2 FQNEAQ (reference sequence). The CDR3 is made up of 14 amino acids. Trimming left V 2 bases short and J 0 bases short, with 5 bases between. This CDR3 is CASSLSASNQPQHF. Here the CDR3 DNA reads TGTGCCAGCAGCTTATCAGCTAGCAATCAGCCCCAGCATTTT.

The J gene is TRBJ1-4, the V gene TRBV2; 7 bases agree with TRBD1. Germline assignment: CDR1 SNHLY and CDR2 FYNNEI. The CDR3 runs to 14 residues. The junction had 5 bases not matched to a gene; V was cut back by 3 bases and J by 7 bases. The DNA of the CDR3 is TGTGCCAGCAGTGACGGGACAGCACTTGAAAAACTGTTTTTT. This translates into CASSDGTALEKLFF.

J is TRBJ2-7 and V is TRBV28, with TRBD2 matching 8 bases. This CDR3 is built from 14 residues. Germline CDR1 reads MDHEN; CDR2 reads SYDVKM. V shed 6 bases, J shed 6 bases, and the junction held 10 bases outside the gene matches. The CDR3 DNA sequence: TGTGCCAGCAGCGGCCCAGCGGGAGTATCCGAGCAGTACTTC. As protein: CASSGPAGVSEQYF.

The chain's CDR3 is CASSPGQGPHEQYF. The CDR3 DNA reads TGTGCCAGCTCACCGGGACAGGGTCCCCACGAGCAGTACTTC. This chain joins TRBV18 and TRBJ2-7, with 9 bases identical to TRBD1. With 3 bases clipped from V and 5 bases from J, the junction kept 5 bases outside the gene matches. The germline V gene has CDR1 KGHSH and CDR2 LQKENI. This CDR3 region has 14 residues.

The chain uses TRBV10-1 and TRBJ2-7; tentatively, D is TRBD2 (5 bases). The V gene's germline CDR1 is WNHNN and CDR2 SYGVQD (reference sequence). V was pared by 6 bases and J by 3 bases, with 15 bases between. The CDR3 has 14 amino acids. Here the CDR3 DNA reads TGCGCCAGCAGCCTGAGTGGGAGAGTCTACGAGCAGTACTTC. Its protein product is CASSLSGRVYEQYF.